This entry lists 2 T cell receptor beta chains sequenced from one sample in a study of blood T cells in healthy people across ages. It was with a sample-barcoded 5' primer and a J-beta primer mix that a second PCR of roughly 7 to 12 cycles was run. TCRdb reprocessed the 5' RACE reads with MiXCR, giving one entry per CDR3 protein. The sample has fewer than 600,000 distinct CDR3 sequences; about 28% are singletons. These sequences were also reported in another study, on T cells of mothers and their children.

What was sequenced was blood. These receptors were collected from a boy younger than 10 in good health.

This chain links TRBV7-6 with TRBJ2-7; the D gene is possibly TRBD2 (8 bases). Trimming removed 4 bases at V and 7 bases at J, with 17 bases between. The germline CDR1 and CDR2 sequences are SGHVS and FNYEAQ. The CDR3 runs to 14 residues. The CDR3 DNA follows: TGTGCCAGCAGCTCCCGGGAGGGGGCAGAGGAGCAGTACTTC. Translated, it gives CASSSREGAEEQYF. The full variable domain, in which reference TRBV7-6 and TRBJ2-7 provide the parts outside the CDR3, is GAGVSQSPRYKVTKRGQDVALRCDPISGHVSLYWYRQALGQGPEFLTYFNYEAQQDKSGLPNDRFSAERPEGSISTLTIQRTEQRDSAMYRCASSSREGAEEQYFGPGTRLTVT.

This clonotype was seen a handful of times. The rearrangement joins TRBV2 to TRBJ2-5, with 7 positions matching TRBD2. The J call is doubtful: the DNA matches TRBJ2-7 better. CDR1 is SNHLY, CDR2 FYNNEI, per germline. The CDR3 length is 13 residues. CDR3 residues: CASSELAAYEQYF. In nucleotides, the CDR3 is TGTGCCAGCAGTGAACTAGCGGCCTACGAGCAGTACTTC.